This T cell receptor (beta chain) comes out of a study of blood T cell repertoires in COVID-19 (dated by TCRdb to the early 2020s). About the study as a whole: Samples from collaborators originated in the United States, Italy and Spain and spanned both the acute and convalescent phases of COVID-19. The material from the prospective study consisted of cDNA or gDNA derived from T cells, B-cell-depleted T cells, or PBMCs. Deeply sampled blood TCRbeta repertoires from subjects exposed to, actively infected with, or recovered from COVID-19 were included in the dataset. The repertoires were released in a freely available public database intended as a resource for research on the immune response to SARS-CoV-2. Samples were obtained from the ongoing ImmuneRACE study (first 160 participants) and from 1,000 to 1,500 subjects provided by 6 global collaborators. Nearly every sample came with metadata listing a de-identified subject ID, COVID-19 status, age in years and sex. HLA class I and class II types, where available, came from metadata supplied by the sample provider rather than from assay-based typing.

Beyond this particular receptor, the publication reports: How much clinical and demographic metadata was included differed by source and by participant, and the metadata was provided uncurated.

One collaborating source in Seattle enrolled patients during active infection and followed them longitudinally through the course of disease. Collaborating institutions collected whole blood in K2EDTA tubes following their own protocols. For TCRbeta analysis, collaborators shipped samples as frozen whole blood, isolated PBMCs, or DNA extracted from either of those sample types. A word on this clone: The antigen this receptor binds is unknown. The record has no base qualities; no much larger clone is one base away.

CDR1 and CDR2, looked up from the germline V gene, are MDHEN and SYDVKM. V was cut back by 5 bases and J by 7 bases, leaving a gap of 15 bases between them. The CDR3 runs 14 amino acids, cysteine and phenylalanine included. Only the CDR3 portion is preserved as DNA: 42 bases, with reading frame beginning at the first base. TCRbeta CDR3 regions were amplified from genomic DNA by means of the immunoSEQ Assay, a bias-controlled multiplex PCR. The original methods were these. The number of nucleated cells in each sample was estimated from the amplification of reference gene primers within the assay. To quantify the absolute abundance of each unique TCRbeta CDR3 rearrangement, sequence reads were collapsed and filtered. Productive Simpson clonality was computed per sample as the square root of Simpson's diversity index over productive rearrangements. Here the immuneACCESS table is served through TCRdb, limited to in-frame sequences with V and J called. Missing clones are a known gap in these copies; in checked studies unresolved V genes cover under half, and the rest lacks a known reason. V and J calls plus clone size are reproduced from that table; the DNA served to infer D and trimming. The sample table records around 150,000 clones; roughly 90% of these occur just once. The ten largest clonotypes hold roughly 4.8% of the sample.

This sequence uses TRBV28 and TRBJ2-1; possibly the D gene is TRBD1, per 6 matching bases. This receptor was taken from a man between 25 and 39 years old with COVID-19, enrolled during active disease. The specimen sequenced was peripheral blood. The nucleotides are TGTGCCAGCAGTACCGGACAGAGGTATAATGAGCAGTTCTTC. Translated, it gives CASSTGQRYNEQFF. Where the CDR3 stops, the reference TRBV28 and TRBJ2-1 genes take over; the full variable domain is DVKVTQSSRYLVKRTGEKVFLECVQDMDHENMFWYRQDPGLGLRLIYFSYDVKMKEKGDIPEGYSVSREKKERFSLILESASTNQTSMYLCASSTGQRYNEQFFGPGTRLTVL.